This T cell receptor (beta chain) appears in the sequencing data of a study of blood T cell repertoires in COVID-19. Study-level information: The analysed material was cDNA or gDNA that came from T cells, B-cell-depleted T cells, or PBMCs.

In the authors' workflow: Reference gene primer amplification in the assay estimated nucleated cell counts. Assay: immunoSEQ multiplex PCR; the TCRdb copy retains only in-frame clones and omits some. V, J and clone size were drawn from that table, and D and trimming were deduced from the DNA. The data show about 180,000 clones, around 86% seen once. Trimming stripped 6 bases from V and 0 bases from J, with 6 bases between. Germline V gene data show CDR1 as ENHRY and CDR2 as SYGVKD. This CDR3 comprises 13 residues. Remarks on this clone: The sample has other DNA sequences that encode this CDR3 too.

Sequencing input: peripheral blood. The receptor comes from an older woman with COVID-19, enrolled during active disease. The J gene is TRBJ2-1, the V gene TRBV10-3; a possible D gene is TRBD1 (5 bases). This CDR3 reads CAIRDTSYNEQFF. The CDR3 region has the DNA TGTGCCATCAGGGACACCTCCTACAATGAGCAGTTCTTC.